The rows below give T cell receptor beta chains drawn from one sample of a study of Graves' ophthalmopathy and Graves' hyperthyroidism. TCRdb fed the multiplex PCR reads into MiXCR, producing one record per CDR3 protein. Counted here are roughly 500,000 distinct CDR3 sequences, approximately 15% occurring once; the ten biggest clones make up 8% to 10%. The specimen was blood. The receptors stem from a woman aged 25 to 39 with Graves' ophthalmopathy. Both conserved end residues are part of each CDR3. Each record gives: CDR3 DNA, CDR3 protein, V gene, clone size, J gene, CDR3 length, D gene. The D gene is left open where the match is weak. For some rows the clone size is stated as once, few or many, or as a class when expanded; others skip it.

cdr3_nt: TGTGCCAGCAGCCCCCAGACAGGGTGGAATTCACCCCTCCACTTT; cdr3_aa: CASSPQTGWNSPLHF; v_call: TRBV16; clone_size: many; j_call: TRBJ1-6; cdr3_length: 15; d_call: TRBD1
cdr3_nt: TGTGCCAGCAGCGCCGGGACAGGGGTTCTCAACGAGCAGTACTTC; cdr3_aa: CASSAGTGVLNEQYF; v_call: TRBV7-2; clone_size: many; j_call: TRBJ2-7; cdr3_length: 15; d_call: TRBD1
cdr3_nt: TGTGCCAGCAAGGGGGATCCCGGGGAGCTGTTTTTT; cdr3_aa: CASKGDPGELFF; v_call: TRBV12-3/TRBV12-4; clone_size: NA; j_call: TRBJ2-2; cdr3_length: 12; d_call: NA
cdr3_nt: TGTGCCAGCAGTTTAGGCAGGGGGCAGCGCAATCAGCCCCAGCATTTT; cdr3_aa: CASSLGRGQRNQPQHF; v_call: TRBV27; clone_size: many; j_call: TRBJ1-5; cdr3_length: 16; d_call: TRBD1
cdr3_nt: TGTGCCAGCAGTTCCCCGGACAGGTACACAGATACGCAGTATTTT; cdr3_aa: CASSSPDRYTDTQYF; v_call: TRBV12-3/TRBV12-4; clone_size: many; j_call: TRBJ2-3; cdr3_length: 15; d_call: TRBD1
cdr3_nt: TGTGCCAGCAGGGAAGACAGGGGAAGTCAGCCCCAGCATTTT; cdr3_aa: CASREDRGSQPQHF; v_call: TRBV12-3/TRBV12-4; clone_size: many; j_call: TRBJ1-5; cdr3_length: 14; d_call: TRBD1
cdr3_nt: TGCAGCGTTGAAGGGGACAGGGGCCTCTATGGCTACACCTTC; cdr3_aa: CSVEGDRGLYGYTF; v_call: TRBV29-1; clone_size: many; j_call: TRBJ1-2; cdr3_length: 14; d_call: TRBD1
cdr3_nt: TGTGCCAGCAGTTCTTGGGACAGGGGGCTTCAGCCCCAGCATTTT; cdr3_aa: CASSSWDRGLQPQHF; v_call: TRBV28; clone_size: NA; j_call: TRBJ1-5; cdr3_length: 15; d_call: TRBD1
cdr3_nt: TGTGCCAGCAGCCAAACGGGGGGGGAGACCCAGTACTTC; cdr3_aa: CASSQTGGETQYF; v_call: TRBV12-3/TRBV12-4; clone_size: many; j_call: TRBJ2-5; cdr3_length: 13; d_call: TRBD2
cdr3_nt: TGTGCCAGCAGTGAAATGGGTACAGGGAGCTACACCTTC; cdr3_aa: CASSEMGTGSYTF; v_call: TRBV6-1; clone_size: NA; j_call: TRBJ1-2; cdr3_length: 13; d_call: NA
cdr3_nt: TGTGCCAGCAGCCTACGGACAGGAGAGAACACTGAAGCTTTCTTT; cdr3_aa: CASSLRTGENTEAFF; v_call: TRBV12-3/TRBV12-4; clone_size: many; j_call: TRBJ1-1; cdr3_length: 15; d_call: TRBD1
cdr3_nt: TGCGCCAGCGGGGAGGGGCGAGGGGAGACCCAGTACTTC; cdr3_aa: CASGEGRGETQYF; v_call: TRBV5-1; clone_size: few; j_call: TRBJ2-5; cdr3_length: 13; d_call: TRBD2
cdr3_nt: TGTGCCAGCTCACCAAGACCCGAGGGGGAAGCTTTCTTT; cdr3_aa: CASSPRPEGEAFF; v_call: TRBV18; clone_size: many; j_call: TRBJ1-1; cdr3_length: 13; d_call: NA
cdr3_nt: TGCGCCAGCAGCTCGGACAGGGTGTATGGCTACACCTTC; cdr3_aa: CASSSDRVYGYTF; v_call: TRBV5-1; clone_size: many; j_call: TRBJ1-2; cdr3_length: 13; d_call: TRBD1
cdr3_nt: TGTGCCAGCACACCCTCCGGGGATATGAACACTGAAGCTTTCTTT; cdr3_aa: CASTPSGDMNTEAFF; v_call: TRBV27; clone_size: NA; j_call: TRBJ1-1; cdr3_length: 15; d_call: NA
cdr3_nt: TGTGCCAGCAGTTTATCGGGGGGAGGTAATTCACCCCTCCACTTT; cdr3_aa: CASSLSGGGNSPLHF; v_call: TRBV28; clone_size: many; j_call: TRBJ1-6; cdr3_length: 15; d_call: NA
cdr3_nt: TGTGCCAGCAGTGTTCCGGACAGGGTATCCGGGGAGCTGTGTTTT; cdr3_aa: CASSVPDRVSGELCF; v_call: TRBV6-1; clone_size: few; j_call: TRBJ2-2; cdr3_length: 15; d_call: TRBD1
cdr3_nt: TGTGCCACCGCACAGGGAAGCAACGAGCAGTACTTC; cdr3_aa: CATAQGSNEQYF; v_call: TRBV2; clone_size: many; j_call: TRBJ2-7; cdr3_length: 12; d_call: NA
cdr3_nt: TGTGCCACCAGCACAGCGTCTATCGCAGGGGGCTACACCTTC; cdr3_aa: CATSTASIAGGYTF; v_call: TRBV15; clone_size: NA; j_call: TRBJ1-2; cdr3_length: 14; d_call: NA
cdr3_nt: TGTGCCAGCAGTGCTTACCCCGGAGGAGGGCCAGAGACCCAGTACTTC; cdr3_aa: CASSAYPGGGPETQYF; v_call: TRBV2; clone_size: many; j_call: TRBJ2-5; cdr3_length: 16; d_call: NA
cdr3_nt: TGTGCCAGCAGCGGACAAAGCTCCTATAATTCACCCCTCCACTTT; cdr3_aa: CASSGQSSYNSPLHF; v_call: TRBV9; clone_size: NA; j_call: TRBJ1-6; cdr3_length: 15; d_call: NA
cdr3_nt: TGCGCCAGCAGCTTAGATGAGAATAACTATGGCTACACCTTC; cdr3_aa: CASSLDENNYGYTF; v_call: TRBV5-1; clone_size: many; j_call: TRBJ1-2; cdr3_length: 14; d_call: NA
cdr3_nt: TGTGCCAGCAGTGACATAGGAAACACCATATATTTT; cdr3_aa: CASSDIGNTIYF; v_call: TRBV6-4; clone_size: many; j_call: TRBJ1-3; cdr3_length: 12; d_call: NA
cdr3_nt: TGTGCCAGCAGTGAGGGTGGTCGACTAGCGGGAGAAGGGCAGTACTTC; cdr3_aa: CASSEGGRLAGEGQYF; v_call: TRBV6-1; clone_size: few; j_call: TRBJ2-7; cdr3_length: 16; d_call: TRBD2
cdr3_nt: TGTGCCAGCAGCTATCAGCGGGGGGCCTCGGGCGGGGAGCTGTTTTTT; cdr3_aa: CASSYQRGASGGELFF; v_call: TRBV5-8; clone_size: many; j_call: TRBJ2-2; cdr3_length: 16; d_call: TRBD2
cdr3_nt: TGTGCCAGCAGACTCGCCGTCATAGGTATGAACACTGAAGCTTTCTTT; cdr3_aa: CASRLAVIGMNTEAFF; v_call: TRBV11-1; clone_size: many; j_call: TRBJ1-1; cdr3_length: 16; d_call: NA
cdr3_nt: TGTGCCAGCAGTTCCCTCGGGGGCGGAAATTCACCCCTCCACTTT; cdr3_aa: CASSSLGGGNSPLHF; v_call: TRBV27; clone_size: NA; j_call: TRBJ1-6; cdr3_length: 15; d_call: NA
cdr3_nt: TGTGCCAGTAGTACTGCAGGGAAAGGAGGTTACGAGCAGTACTTC; cdr3_aa: CASSTAGKGGYEQYF; v_call: TRBV19; clone_size: many; j_call: TRBJ2-7; cdr3_length: 15; d_call: NA
cdr3_nt: TGTGCCAGCAGTTTAATTTCTGGAAACACCATATATTTT; cdr3_aa: CASSLISGNTIYF; v_call: TRBV12-3/TRBV12-4; clone_size: many; j_call: TRBJ1-3; cdr3_length: 13; d_call: NA
cdr3_nt: TGCGCCAGCAGCTTGCCTTGGACTAGCGGGAGTAACACCGGGGAGCTGTTTTTT; cdr3_aa: CASSLPWTSGSNTGELFF; v_call: TRBV5-1; clone_size: NA; j_call: TRBJ2-2; cdr3_length: 18; d_call: TRBD2
cdr3_nt: TGTGCCAGCATCGCCGGGACAGGGCGACTAGCACCCTACGAGCAGTACTTC; cdr3_aa: CASIAGTGRLAPYEQYF; v_call: TRBV2; clone_size: many; j_call: TRBJ2-7; cdr3_length: 17; d_call: TRBD1
cdr3_nt: TGTGCCAGCATCAGCGAACGGGACAGGGGATTCAATTCACCCCTCCACTTT; cdr3_aa: CASISERDRGFNSPLHF; v_call: TRBV28; clone_size: few; j_call: TRBJ1-6; cdr3_length: 17; d_call: TRBD1
cdr3_nt: TGCGCCAGCAGTGGGACTAGCGGGGCTCAAGAGACCCAGTACTTC; cdr3_aa: CASSGTSGAQETQYF; v_call: TRBV4-1; clone_size: many; j_call: TRBJ2-5; cdr3_length: 15; d_call: TRBD2
cdr3_nt: TGTGCCAGCTCACCACCGCCAGGCCAAGAGACCCAGTACTTC; cdr3_aa: CASSPPPGQETQYF; v_call: TRBV18; clone_size: NA; j_call: TRBJ2-5; cdr3_length: 14; d_call: NA
cdr3_nt: TGTGCCTGGAGGGGACAGGGGAGTCAGCCCCAGCATTTT; cdr3_aa: CAWRGQGSQPQHF; v_call: TRBV30; clone_size: many; j_call: TRBJ1-5; cdr3_length: 13; d_call: TRBD1
cdr3_nt: TGCGCCAGCAGTAAGAAGGGGGGGACTGAAGCTTTCTTT; cdr3_aa: CASSKKGGTEAFF; v_call: TRBV10-1; clone_size: NA; j_call: TRBJ1-1; cdr3_length: 13; d_call: NA
cdr3_nt: TGTGCCAGCAGCCCACGCCCGGTAGAGACCCAGTACTTC; cdr3_aa: CASSPRPVETQYF; v_call: TRBV13; clone_size: NA; j_call: TRBJ2-5; cdr3_length: 13; d_call: NA
cdr3_nt: TGTGCCAGCAGCGTAGGTCTGGGAGTGGGCCTTGGGGAGACCCAGTACTTC; cdr3_aa: CASSVGLGVGLGETQYF; v_call: TRBV9; clone_size: many; j_call: TRBJ2-5; cdr3_length: 17; d_call: NA
cdr3_nt: TGTGCCAGCAGCGCCCGTCCGGATTTCTCCTACGAGCAGTACTTC; cdr3_aa: CASSARPDFSYEQYF; v_call: TRBV7-2; clone_size: NA; j_call: TRBJ2-7; cdr3_length: 15; d_call: NA
cdr3_nt: TGTGCCACCAGCAGGGCCCGGGATAATTCACCCCTCCACTTT; cdr3_aa: CATSRARDNSPLHF; v_call: TRBV15; clone_size: many; j_call: TRBJ1-6; cdr3_length: 14; d_call: NA
cdr3_nt: TGCAGCGTTGTTCCCTGGACAGGGGGCTATGGCTACACCTTC; cdr3_aa: CSVVPWTGGYGYTF; v_call: TRBV29-1; clone_size: many; j_call: TRBJ1-2; cdr3_length: 14; d_call: TRBD1
cdr3_nt: TGCGCCAGCAGCCAAGTTCCGGGGCGACAAGAGACCCAGTACTTC; cdr3_aa: CASSQVPGRQETQYF; v_call: TRBV4-1; clone_size: NA; j_call: TRBJ2-5; cdr3_length: 15; d_call: NA
cdr3_nt: TGTGCCAGCACCACAGACAGGACAGGGGGCGTATACGAGCAGTACTTC; cdr3_aa: CASTTDRTGGVYEQYF; v_call: TRBV28; clone_size: many; j_call: TRBJ2-7; cdr3_length: 16; d_call: TRBD1
cdr3_nt: TGTGCCAGCATCGGTGCGGGAAACACCATATATTTT; cdr3_aa: CASIGAGNTIYF; v_call: TRBV12-3/TRBV12-4; clone_size: many; j_call: TRBJ1-3; cdr3_length: 12; d_call: NA
cdr3_nt: TGTGCCAGCCTAGACAGGGGGCCTGGCTATGGCTACACCTTC; cdr3_aa: CASLDRGPGYGYTF; v_call: TRBV7-9; clone_size: NA; j_call: TRBJ1-2; cdr3_length: 14; d_call: TRBD1
cdr3_nt: TGTGCCGCCCAGCCAGGGAACACCGGGGAGCTGTTTTTT; cdr3_aa: CAAQPGNTGELFF; v_call: TRBV10-3; clone_size: many; j_call: TRBJ2-2; cdr3_length: 13; d_call: NA
cdr3_nt: TGTGCCAGCAGCTTAGCGTGGCAGGGGGACGAGACCCAGTACTTC; cdr3_aa: CASSLAWQGDETQYF; v_call: TRBV7-9; clone_size: NA; j_call: TRBJ2-5; cdr3_length: 15; d_call: TRBD1
cdr3_nt: TGCAGCGTTGGCACAAGACAGGGGGCCTACGAGCAGTACTTC; cdr3_aa: CSVGTRQGAYEQYF; v_call: TRBV29-1; clone_size: NA; j_call: TRBJ2-7; cdr3_length: 14; d_call: TRBD1
cdr3_nt: TGTGCCAGCAACTTCCCCCCCGGGGACAGGCGAAAAGAGACCCAGTACTTC; cdr3_aa: CASNFPPGDRRKETQYF; v_call: TRBV28; clone_size: NA; j_call: TRBJ2-5; cdr3_length: 17; d_call: TRBD1
cdr3_nt: TGTGCCAGCAGCTTCGGAGGGACAGGGGTTTTATACGAGCAGTACTTC; cdr3_aa: CASSFGGTGVLYEQYF; v_call: TRBV11-2; clone_size: NA; j_call: TRBJ2-7; cdr3_length: 16; d_call: TRBD1
cdr3_nt: TGTGCCAGCAGTTCCTTAGCGGGAGGCTACGAGCAGTACTTC; cdr3_aa: CASSSLAGGYEQYF; v_call: TRBV28; clone_size: NA; j_call: TRBJ2-7; cdr3_length: 14; d_call: TRBD2